What follows are 18 T cell receptor beta chains derived from one specimen sequenced in a study of blood T cells in healthy people across ages. It was with a sample-barcoded 5' primer and a J-beta primer mix that a second PCR of roughly 6 to 12 cycles was run. TCRdb independently ran MiXCR on the 5' RACE reads; one entry per CDR3 protein. The sample yields around 990,000 distinct CDR3 sequences, 35% to 40% seen once. Sequencing input: blood. Receptors were obtained from a man in his late teens or twenties in good health.

On this clonotype itself: Compared with germline, one end of the junction differs, possibly owing to a read error. The chain joins TRBV27 to TRBJ2-7, with 10 bases identical to TRBD1. Germline V gene lookup returns CDR1 MNHEY and CDR2 SMNVEV (reference sequence). The CDR3 sequence is 14 residues long. CDR3: CASSPGQGSYEHYF. DNA of the CDR3: TGTGCCAGCAGTCCGGGACAGGGGTCCTACGAGCATTACTTC.

This clonotype has a handful of counts. This chain links TRBV10-3 with TRBJ2-5; D may be TRBD1 (5 bases). CDR1 and CDR2 from the germline V gene are ENHRY and SYGVKD. Trimming removed 3 bases at V and 3 bases at J, with 11 bases between. The CDR3 length is 14 residues. DNA of the CDR3: TGTGCCATCAGTGATTCGACAGAAGAAGAGACCCAGTACTTC. It yields the protein CAISDSTEEETQYF.

The gene calls are TRBV6-1 and TRBJ1-5, with D tentatively TRBD1 (5 bases). Per the germline V gene, CDR1 is MNHNS and CDR2 is SASEGT. V lost 6 bases to trimming and J lost 4 bases, with 13 bases between them. The length of the CDR3 is 14 residues. CDR3 DNA: TGTGCCAGCAGGGAGCAGGGAGGGAATCAGCCCCAGCATTTT. Its protein product is CASREQGGNQPQHF.

This clonotype has a handful of counts. The genes are TRBV7-2 and TRBJ2-4; unclear D gene. With 0 bases removed from V and 4 bases from J, the gap between germline ends came to 4 bases. CDR3 length: 13 residues. The germline CDR1 and CDR2 sequences are SGHTA and FQGNSA. This CDR3 is CASSLAVKNIQYF. The CDR3 bases are TGTGCCAGCAGCTTAGCGGTGAAAAACATTCAGTACTTC.

Only a few counts were recorded for this clonotype. The chain uses TRBV2 and TRBJ2-7; D is undetermined. The CDR3 is 16 residues long. Germline V gene sequence: CDR1 SNHLY, CDR2 FYNNEI. The ends were cut back, 9 bases at V and 3 bases at J, with 24 bases in the middle. Here the CDR3 DNA reads TGTGCCAGTCTAGAGAACTATGGCAGCGCCGGCTACGAGCAGTACTTC. It is translated as CASLENYGSAGYEQYF. The variable domain in full, with the rest retrieved from reference TRBV2 and TRBJ2-7, is EPEVTQTPSHQVTQMGQEVILRCVPISNHLYFYWYRQILGQKVEFLVSFYNNEISEKSEIFDDQFSVERPDGSNFTLKIRSTKLEDSAMYFCASLENYGSAGYEQYFGPGTRLTVT.

This chain links TRBV6-4 with TRBJ1-2; 8 positions match TRBD1. The CDR3 consists of 14 residues. The germline gives CDR1 MRHNA, CDR2 SNTAGT. V was clipped by 5 bases and J by 5 bases; unmatched bases: 7. In DNA form, the CDR3 reads TGTGCCAGCAGTTCGACAGGGGCGGCGTATGGCTACACCTTC. Amino acid sequence: CASSSTGAAYGYTF.

CDR3 loop: CAITGGNTGELFF. The CDR3 DNA reads as TGTGCCATAACAGGGGGAAACACCGGGGAGCTGTTTTTT. The J gene is TRBJ2-2, the V gene TRBV10-3; 8 positions match TRBD1. The CDR3 has 13 amino acids. Trimming cost V 9 bases and J 2 bases; bases outside gene matches: 2. Germline CDR1 is ENHRY and CDR2 is SYGVKD.

The chain recombines TRBV29-1 with TRBJ2-2; TRBD2 aligns across 9 bases. With V trimmed by 4 bases and J by 5 bases, 5 bases remained unmatched. The CDR3 extends over 14 amino acids. Germline CDR1 SQVTM, CDR2 ANQGSEA. This chain's CDR3 is CSVAPSGETGELFF. The DNA for the CDR3 is TGCAGCGTTGCTCCTAGCGGGGAGACCGGGGAGCTGTTTTTT.

This chain joins TRBV7-3 and TRBJ2-3, with TRBD2 as a possible D gene (6 bases). The CDR3 has 16 residues. Trimming took off 1 base at V and 4 bases at J, with 15 bases between the two ends. CDR1 SGHTA and CDR2 FQGTGA come from the germline V gene. In DNA, the CDR3 is TGTGCCAGCAGCTTAATGGCTAGCGTCGGAGCAGATACGCAGTATTTT. Its protein is CASSLMASVGADTQYF.

This clonotype was seen a few times. The chain combines TRBV10-3 with TRBJ2-5; tentatively, D is TRBD2 (5 bases). Germline CDR1 is ENHRY and CDR2 is SYGVKD. CDR3 length: 15 residues. V lost 0 bases to trimming and J lost 4 bases, with 12 bases between them. The CDR3 DNA is TGTGCCATCAGTGAGTCGATCGCGGGTCCAGAGACCCAGTACTTC. Encoded protein: CAISESIAGPETQYF.

This clonotype was recorded a few times. The gene calls are TRBV15 and TRBJ1-2; unclear D gene. The germline CDR1 and CDR2 sequences are LNHNV and YYDKDF (reference sequence). This CDR3 spans 13 amino acids. The V end was cut by 2 bases, the J end by 5 bases, with 9 bases between. The CDR3 sequence is CATSRSREYGYTF. CDR3 in DNA: TGTGCCACCAGCAGATCTAGGGAGTATGGCTACACCTTC.

The chain recombines TRBV20-1 with TRBJ2-7, with 11 bases identical to TRBD1. With V trimmed by 5 bases and J by 6 bases, 12 bases remained unmatched. This CDR3 comprises 15 residues. Germline V CDR1 and CDR2: DFQATT, SNEGSKA (reference sequence). CDR3 coding DNA: TGCAGTGCTTATCCCCGGGACAGGGGGTTGCCCGAGCAGTACTTC. Protein product: CSAYPRDRGLPEQYF.

The sample holds many counts of this clonotype. This CDR3 reads CASTAGGWSPLHF. CDR3 sequence (DNA): TGTGCCAGCACGGCAGGGGGGTGGTCACCCCTCCACTTT. V and J are TRBV27 and TRBJ1-6, with 7 bases matching TRBD1. This CDR3 is 13 amino acids long. Germline V gene data show CDR1 as MNHEY and CDR2 as SMNVEV (reference sequence). V shed 7 bases, J shed 10 bases, and the junction held 7 bases outside the gene matches.

This clonotype was seen only a few times. The chain recombines TRBV6-1 with TRBJ2-5; 8 nucleotides align to TRBD2. Germline assignment: CDR1 MNHNS and CDR2 SASEGT. The J segment lost 2 bases and the V segment lost 3 bases, leaving 5 bases of the junction unmatched. The CDR3 totals 15 residues. The CDR3 region has the DNA TGTGCCAGCAGTGATCGCGGGGGGTTACAAGAGACCCAGTACTTC. It encodes CASSDRGGLQETQYF.

The chain combines TRBV2 with TRBJ1-4; 7 nucleotides match TRBD1. The junction had 10 bases not matched to a gene; V was cut back by 5 bases and J by 4 bases. The CDR3 loop spans 16 amino acids. The germline CDR1 and CDR2 sequences are SNHLY and FYNNEI. CDR3 in DNA: TGTGCCAGCAGTACCATTGACAGGGCTGATAATGAAAAACTGTTTTTT. Translated: CASSTIDRADNEKLFF.

Comments on this clonotype: Possible read error: a much larger clone is one base away. The chain employs TRBV10-3 and TRBJ2-1; 7 nucleotides align to TRBD1. With V trimmed by 6 bases and J by 13 bases, 12 bases remained unmatched. The CDR3 runs to 13 residues. Looked up from germline, CDR1 is ENHRY and CDR2 is SYGVKD. The CDR3 DNA sequence: TGTGCCATCAGAGGGACAGACCTAGAGTCCCAGTTCTTC. This translates into CAIRGTDLESQFF.

The chain is built from TRBV4-1 and TRBJ1-5; 11 nucleotides match TRBD1. The CDR3 contains 15 residues. The V segment lost 3 bases and the J segment 7 bases; nucleotides outside the gene matches: 5. Germline V gives CDR1 MGHRA, CDR2 YSYEKL. This chain's CDR3 is CASSQMGQGEQPQHF. The CDR3, as DNA: TGCGCCAGCAGCCAGATGGGACAGGGGGAACAGCCCCAGCATTTT.

This clonotype was observed a handful of times. The CDR3: CSVQAAGSEKLFF. DNA of the CDR3: TGCAGCGTCCAGGCGGCAGGGAGTGAAAAACTGTTTTTT. This sequence joins TRBV29-1 and TRBJ1-4; D possibly corresponds to TRBD1 (5 bases). The V end lost 6 bases, the J end lost 7 bases, and 15 bases lay between the germline ends. Germline V gene data show CDR1 as SQVTM and CDR2 as ANQGSEA. The CDR3 length is 13 residues.